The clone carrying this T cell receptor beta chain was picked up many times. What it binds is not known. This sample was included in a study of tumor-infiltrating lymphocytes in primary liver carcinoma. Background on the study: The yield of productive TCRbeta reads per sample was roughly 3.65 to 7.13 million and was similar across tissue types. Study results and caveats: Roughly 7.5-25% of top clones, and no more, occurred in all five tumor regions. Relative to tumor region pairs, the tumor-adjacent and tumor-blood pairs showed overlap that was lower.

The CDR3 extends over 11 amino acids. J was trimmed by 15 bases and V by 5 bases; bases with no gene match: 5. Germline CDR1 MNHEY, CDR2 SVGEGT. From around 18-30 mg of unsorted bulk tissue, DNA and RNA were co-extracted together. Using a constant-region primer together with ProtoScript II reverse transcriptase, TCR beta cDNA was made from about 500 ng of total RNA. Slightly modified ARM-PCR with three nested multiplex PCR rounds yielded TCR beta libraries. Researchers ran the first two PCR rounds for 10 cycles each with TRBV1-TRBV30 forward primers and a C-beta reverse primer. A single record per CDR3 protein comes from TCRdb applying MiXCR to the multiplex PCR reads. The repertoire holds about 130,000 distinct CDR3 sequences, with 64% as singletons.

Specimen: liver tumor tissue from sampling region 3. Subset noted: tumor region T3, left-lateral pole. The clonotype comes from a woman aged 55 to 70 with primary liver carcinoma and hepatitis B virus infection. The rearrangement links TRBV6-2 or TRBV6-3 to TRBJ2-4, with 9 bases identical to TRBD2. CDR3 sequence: CASSDGTSMYF. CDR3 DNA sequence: TGTGCCAGCAGTGACGGGACTAGCATGTACTTC.